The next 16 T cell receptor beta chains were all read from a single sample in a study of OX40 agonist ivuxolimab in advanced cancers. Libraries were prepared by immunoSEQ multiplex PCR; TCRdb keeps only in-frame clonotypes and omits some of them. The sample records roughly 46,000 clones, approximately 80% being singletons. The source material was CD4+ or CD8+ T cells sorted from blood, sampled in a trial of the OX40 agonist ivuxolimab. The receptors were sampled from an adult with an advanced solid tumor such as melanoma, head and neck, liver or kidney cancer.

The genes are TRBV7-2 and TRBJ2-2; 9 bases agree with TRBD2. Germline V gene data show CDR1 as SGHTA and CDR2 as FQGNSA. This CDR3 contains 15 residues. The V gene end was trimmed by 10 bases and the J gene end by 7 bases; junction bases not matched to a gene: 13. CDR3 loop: CATPKGTSFDGELFF. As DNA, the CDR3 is TGTGCCACCCCAAAGGGGACTAGCTTCGACGGGGAGCTGTTTTTT.

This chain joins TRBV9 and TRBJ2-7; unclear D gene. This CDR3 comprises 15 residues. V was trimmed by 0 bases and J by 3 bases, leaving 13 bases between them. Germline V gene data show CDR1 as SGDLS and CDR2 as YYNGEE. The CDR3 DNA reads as TGTGCCAGCAGCGTAGACCCGACCGCTTACTACGAGCAGTACTTC. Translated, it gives CASSVDPTAYYEQYF.

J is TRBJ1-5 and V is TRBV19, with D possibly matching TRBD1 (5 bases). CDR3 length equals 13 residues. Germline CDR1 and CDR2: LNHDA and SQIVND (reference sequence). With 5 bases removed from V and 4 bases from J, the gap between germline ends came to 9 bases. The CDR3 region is CASSGPGNQPQHF. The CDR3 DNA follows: TGTGCCAGTAGTGGGCCAGGGAATCAGCCCCAGCATTTT.

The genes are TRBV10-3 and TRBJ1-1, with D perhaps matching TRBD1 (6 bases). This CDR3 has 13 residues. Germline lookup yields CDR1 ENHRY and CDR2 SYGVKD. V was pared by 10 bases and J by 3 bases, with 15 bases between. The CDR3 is CATEGGSDTEAFF. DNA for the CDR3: TGTGCCACCGAGGGGGGGTCTGACACTGAAGCTTTCTTT.

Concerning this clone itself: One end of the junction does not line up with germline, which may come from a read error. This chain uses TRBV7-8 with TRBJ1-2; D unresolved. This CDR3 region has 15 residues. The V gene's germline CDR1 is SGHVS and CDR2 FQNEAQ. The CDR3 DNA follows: TGTGCCGGCAGCTTAAATTCGCTGAAAAACTATGGCTACACCTTC. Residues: CAGSLNSLKNYGYTF. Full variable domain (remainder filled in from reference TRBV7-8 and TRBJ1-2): GAGVSQSPRYKVAKRGQDVALRCDPISGHVSLFWYQQALGQGPEFLTYFQNEAQLDKSGLPSDRFFAERPEGSVSTLKIQRTQQEDSAVYLCAGSLNSLKNYGYTFGSGTRLTVV.

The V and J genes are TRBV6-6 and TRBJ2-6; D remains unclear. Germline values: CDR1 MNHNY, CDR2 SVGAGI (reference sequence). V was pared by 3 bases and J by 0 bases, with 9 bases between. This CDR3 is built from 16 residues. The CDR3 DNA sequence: TGTGCCAGCAGTTATGACGGGCGCTCTGGGGCCAACGTCCTGACTTTC. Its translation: CASSYDGRSGANVLTF.

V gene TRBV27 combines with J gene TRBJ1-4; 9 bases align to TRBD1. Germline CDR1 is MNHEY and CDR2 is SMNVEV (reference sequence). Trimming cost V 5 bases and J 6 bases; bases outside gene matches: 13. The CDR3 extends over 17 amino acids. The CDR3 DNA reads TGTGCCAGCAGTCCTCCGGGACAGGGTCGTCCAGATGAAAAACTGTTTTTT. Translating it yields CASSPPGQGRPDEKLFF.

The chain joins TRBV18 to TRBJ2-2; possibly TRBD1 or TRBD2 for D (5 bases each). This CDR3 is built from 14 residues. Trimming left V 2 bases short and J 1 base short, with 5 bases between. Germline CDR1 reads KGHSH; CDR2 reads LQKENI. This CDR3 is CASSPGGNTGELFF. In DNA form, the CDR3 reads TGTGCCAGCTCACCAGGGGGGAACACCGGGGAGCTGTTTTTT.

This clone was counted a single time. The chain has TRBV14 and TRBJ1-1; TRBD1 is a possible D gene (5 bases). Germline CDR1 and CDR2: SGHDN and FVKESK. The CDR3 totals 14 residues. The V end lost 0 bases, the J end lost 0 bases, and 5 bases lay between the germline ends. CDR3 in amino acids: CASSQEGVNTEAFF. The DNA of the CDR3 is TGTGCCAGCAGCCAAGAAGGGGTGAACACTGAAGCTTTCTTT. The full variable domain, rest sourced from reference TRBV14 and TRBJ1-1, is EAGVTQFPSHSVIEKGQTVTLRCDPISGHDNLYWYRRVMGKEIKFLLHFVKESKQDESGMPNNRFLAERTGGTYSTLKVQPAELEDSGVYFCASSQEGVNTEAFFGQGTRLTVV.

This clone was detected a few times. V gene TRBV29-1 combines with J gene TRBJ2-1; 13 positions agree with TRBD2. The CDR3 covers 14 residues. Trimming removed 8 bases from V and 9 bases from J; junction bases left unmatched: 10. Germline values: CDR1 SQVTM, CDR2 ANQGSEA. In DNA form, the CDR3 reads TGCAGCAACCTACTAGCGGGGGGGTTAGGTGAGCAGTTCTTC. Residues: CSNLLAGGLGEQFF.

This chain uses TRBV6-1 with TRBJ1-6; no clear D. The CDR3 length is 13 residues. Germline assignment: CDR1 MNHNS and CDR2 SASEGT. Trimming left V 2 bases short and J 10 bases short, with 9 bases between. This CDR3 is CASSEFTESPLHF. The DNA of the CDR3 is TGTGCCAGCAGTGAATTTACAGAATCACCCCTCCACTTT.

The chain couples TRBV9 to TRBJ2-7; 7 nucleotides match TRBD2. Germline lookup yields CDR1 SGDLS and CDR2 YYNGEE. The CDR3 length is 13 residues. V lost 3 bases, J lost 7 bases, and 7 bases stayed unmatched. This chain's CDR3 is CASSGPRGGEQYF. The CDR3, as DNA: TGTGCCAGCAGCGGGCCCCGGGGAGGGGAGCAGTACTTC. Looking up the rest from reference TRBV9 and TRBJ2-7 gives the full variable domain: DSGVTQTPKHLITATGQRVTLRCSPRSGDLSVYWYQQSLDQGLQFLIQYYNGEERAKGNILERFSAQQFPDLHSELNLSSLELGDSALYFCASSGPRGGEQYFGPGTRLTVT.

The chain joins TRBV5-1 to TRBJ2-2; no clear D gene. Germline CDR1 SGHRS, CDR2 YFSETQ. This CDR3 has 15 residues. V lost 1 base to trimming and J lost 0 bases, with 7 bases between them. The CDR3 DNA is TGCGCCAGCAGCTTGCTTCAATCGAACACCGGGGAGCTGTTTTTT. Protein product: CASSLLQSNTGELFF. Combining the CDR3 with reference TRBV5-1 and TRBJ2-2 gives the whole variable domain KAGVTQTPRYLIKTRGQQVTLSCSPISGHRSVSWYQQTPGQGLQFLFEYFSETQRNKGNFPGRFSGRQFSNSRSEMNVSTLELGDSALYLCASSLLQSNTGELFFGEGSRLTVL.

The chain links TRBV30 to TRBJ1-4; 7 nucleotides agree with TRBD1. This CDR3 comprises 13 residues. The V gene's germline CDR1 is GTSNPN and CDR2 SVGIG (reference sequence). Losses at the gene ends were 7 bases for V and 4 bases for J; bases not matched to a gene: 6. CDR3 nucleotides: TGTGCCTACGAGACAGGGTTTAATGAAAAACTGTTTTTT. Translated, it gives CAYETGFNEKLFF.

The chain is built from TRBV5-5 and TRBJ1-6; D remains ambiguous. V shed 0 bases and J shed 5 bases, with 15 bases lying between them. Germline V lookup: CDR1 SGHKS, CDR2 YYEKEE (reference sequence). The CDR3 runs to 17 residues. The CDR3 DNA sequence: TGTGCCAGCAGCTTGGCTAGAGGAGGGTGGAATAATTCACCCCTCCACTTT. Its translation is CASSLARGGWNNSPLHF.

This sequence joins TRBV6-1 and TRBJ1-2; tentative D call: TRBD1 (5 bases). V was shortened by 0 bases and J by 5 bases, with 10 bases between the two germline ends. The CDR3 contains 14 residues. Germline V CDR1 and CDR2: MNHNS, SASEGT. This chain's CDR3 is CASSEAGGFYGYTF. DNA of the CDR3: TGTGCCAGCAGTGAAGCTGGGGGTTTTTATGGCTACACCTTC.